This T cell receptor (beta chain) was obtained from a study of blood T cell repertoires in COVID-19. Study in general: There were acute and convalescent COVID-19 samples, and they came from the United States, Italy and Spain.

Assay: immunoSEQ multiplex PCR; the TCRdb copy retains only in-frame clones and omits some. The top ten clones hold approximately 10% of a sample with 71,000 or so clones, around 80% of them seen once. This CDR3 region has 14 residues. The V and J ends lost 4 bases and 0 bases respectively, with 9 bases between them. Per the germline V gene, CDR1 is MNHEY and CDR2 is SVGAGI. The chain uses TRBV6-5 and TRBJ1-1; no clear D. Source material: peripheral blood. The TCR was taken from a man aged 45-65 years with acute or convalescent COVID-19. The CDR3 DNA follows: TGTGCCAGCAGTTTGTCAGGCATGAACACTGAAGCTTTCTTT. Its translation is CASSLSGMNTEAFF.